This T cell receptor beta chain is from a study of CXCR3-negative and CXCR3-positive naive CD8 T cells. Study-wide results and caveats: More hydrophobic TRB CDR3s occurred in CXCR3-positive than in CXCR3-negative naive cells. TCR strength was inferred from TRB CDR3 properties, while surface CD5 was comparable between naive subsets.

This clonotype ranks as medium-sized (0.01 to 0.1%) in terms of frequency. Its antigen remains unknown. Via 5' RACE with UMI labels, TRB cDNA libraries were prepared. TCRdb reprocessed the 5' RACE reads, with one entry per CDR3 protein and no DNA. The listing records 6,000 or so distinct CDR3 sequences. The TCR comes from a human donor in good health. Some clones in this sample may be carry-over from other donors' samples. The sequencing sample was made of naive CXCR3+ CD8+ T cells from blood. Subset: CD45RO-CCR7+CD27+CD95- naive CD8+ T cells expressing CXCR3 (TNR3+).

The CDR3 spells CSARALAGLSYNEQFF. The rearrangement joins TRBV20-1 to TRBJ2-1; TCRdb picks TRBD2, but there is no DNA to check that call. This CDR3 spans 16 amino acids. Germline values: CDR1 DFQATT, CDR2 SNEGSKA (reference sequence).